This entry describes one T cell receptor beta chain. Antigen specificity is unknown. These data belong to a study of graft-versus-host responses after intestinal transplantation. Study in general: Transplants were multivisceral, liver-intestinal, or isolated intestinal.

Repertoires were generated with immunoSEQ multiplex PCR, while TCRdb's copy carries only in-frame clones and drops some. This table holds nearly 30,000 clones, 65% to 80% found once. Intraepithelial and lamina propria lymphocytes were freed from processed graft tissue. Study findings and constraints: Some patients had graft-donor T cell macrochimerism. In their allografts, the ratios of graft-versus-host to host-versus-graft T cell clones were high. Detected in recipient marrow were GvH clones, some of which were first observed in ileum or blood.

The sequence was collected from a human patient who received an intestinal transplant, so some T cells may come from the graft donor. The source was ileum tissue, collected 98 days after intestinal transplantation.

The CDR3 here is CASSKSRGEQYF. The CDR3 nucleotides are TGTGCCAGCAGCAAAAGTAGGGGCGAGCAGTACTTC. The rearrangement uses TRBV21-1 and TRBJ2-7; TRBD1, the D gene given by the table, was not confirmed from the DNA. TRBV21-1 is shown as a pseudogene. This CDR3 spans 12 amino acids.